This T cell receptor beta chain was profiled in a study of CD8 T cells in ankylosing spondylitis. Researchers built TCR beta libraries using quantitative 5'-RACE with molecular barcodes. TCRdb re-analysed the 5' RACE reads in MiXCR, keeping a single row per CDR3 protein. The data hold more than 300,000 distinct CDR3 sequences, with roughly 8% observed a single time. This CDR3 is built from 12 residues. The V end was cut by 3 bases, the J end by 8 bases, with 10 bases between. Study-level points and caveats: Disease-associated clones were reportedly significantly overrepresented in matched ankylosing spondylitis synovial fluid. Previously reported in reactive arthritis synovial fluid and blood were some of the motif variants. Ankylosing spondylitis blood appeared to be characterized by a TCR beta motif of fewer than ten highly homologous variants. The disease-linked clones had a CD8+ phenotype and low blood frequencies.

This clonotype showed up just a few times. Its antigen remains unknown. The material sequenced was blood, either unsorted or a sorted T cell fraction (not recorded which). J is TRBJ1-2 and V is TRBV12-3 or TRBV12-4; D call uncertain. The TCR originated in a male donor with ankylosing spondylitis. The CDR3 loop reads CASSFEGGGYTF. CDR3 DNA sequence: TGTGCCAGCAGTTTTGAGGGTGGGGGCTACACCTTC.